The clone carrying this T cell receptor beta chain was counted between two and nine times. The antigen remains unidentified. V lost 8 bases to trimming and J lost 7 bases; unmatched junction nucleotides: 10. Germline CDR1 SGHTA, CDR2 FQGNSA. The CDR3 extends over 15 amino acids. The sample originates from a study of T-cell memory formation after mild COVID-19. At the level of the study: Clusters of TCRs were largely donor specific. Study results and limitations: Clones that shrank (day 15 to 85) were balanced CD4/CD8, whereas later expanders leaned CD4+.

TCR alpha and TCR beta cDNA libraries with sample barcodes and UMIs came from 5'RACE using constant-segment primers. Each CDR3 protein gets one entry after TCRdb re-called the 5' RACE reads with MiXCR. Among more than 350,000 distinct CDR3 sequences listed, over 20% were seen once. The chain joins TRBV7-2 to TRBJ2-1; TRBD2 agrees at 11 bases. Specimen: PBMCs or a T cell subset sorted from them (not recorded which). The sequence was collected from an adult woman who had mild COVID-19 (a few samples of this study predate the infection). Cell type and time point are not known. CDR3 amino acids: CASGIAGGPSNEQFF. The CDR3 region has the DNA TGTGCCAGCGGAATAGCGGGAGGGCCCTCAAATGAGCAGTTCTTC.